Listed below are T cell receptor beta chains from one sample, sequenced in a study of cytomegalovirus exposure and HLA in healthy donors. Method: immunoSEQ multiplex PCR; TCRdb's copy keeps in-frame clones and lacks some. The table records 150,000 to 200,000 clones, 75% to 85% of them present only once. The source material was PBMCs. The receptors were sampled from a boy aged 5-17 years in good health and CMV-seronegative. Each CDR3 is given with its conserved first and last residue. D genes are given only for firm matches. Rows give clone size only sometimes, using once, few, many, or a class for an expanded clone.

TRBJ1-1	TRBD1	TRBV4-2	-	CASSQVPDRGLRAFF	TGTGCCAGCAGCCAAGTTCCTGACAGGGGGCTGAGAGCTTTCTTT
TRBJ2-2	-	TRBV7-3	-	CASSLTSDWTGELFF	TGTGCCAGCAGCTTAACGTCGGACTGGACCGGGGAGCTGTTTTTT
TRBJ2-3	TRBD2	TRBV6-6	few	CASRSGLAGTDTQYF	TGTGCCAGCAGATCGGGACTAGCGGGCACAGATACGCAGTATTTT
TRBJ1-1	TRBD1	TRBV5-6	-	CASSSTLRDRGRTEAFF	TGTGCCAGCAGCTCGACTCTCCGGGACAGGGGACGGACTGAAGCTTTCTTT
TRBJ2-1	TRBD2	TRBV11-3	-	CASSLGGGSIYNEQFF	TGTGCCAGCAGCTTAGGGGGCGGGAGCATCTACAATGAGCAGTTCTTC
TRBJ1-4	TRBD1	TRBV5-1	few	CASSQGQVEEKLFF	TGCGCCAGCAGCCAAGGACAGGTTGAGGAAAAACTGTTTTTT
TRBJ2-3	-	TRBV5-8	once	CASSLAVDTQYF	TGTGCCAGCAGCTTGGCCGTCGATACGCAGTATTTT
TRBJ2-3	TRBD2	TRBV7-3	once	CASSLAGGLAGRTDTQYF	TGTGCCAGCAGCTTAGCCGGGGGACTAGCGGGTCGCACAGATACGCAGTATTTT
TRBJ1-2	TRBD1	TRBV15	-	CATSRNTGGDGYTF	TGTGCCACCAGCCGGAATACAGGGGGAGATGGCTACACCTTC
TRBJ2-3	TRBD1	TRBV9	-	CASSANRIQGVNIVF	TGTGCCAGCAGCGCCAATCGGATACAGGGGGTAAACATAGTTTTT
TRBJ1-4	-	TRBV19	-	CASSMEVAGVREKLFF	TGTGCCAGTAGTATGGAGGTAGCGGGTGTACGGGAAAAACTGTTTTTT
TRBJ1-5	TRBD1	TRBV29-1	-	CSVGTGGGQPQHF	TGCAGCGTTGGAACAGGGGGCGGTCAGCCCCAGCATTTT
TRBJ1-6	-	TRBV27	-	CASSLFYEGVGGNSPLHF	TGTGCCAGCAGTTTATTTTATGAGGGAGTAGGAGGAAATTCACCCCTCCACTTT
TRBJ2-6	-	TRBV6-1	-	CASGQSSGANVLTF	TGTGCCAGTGGACAGAGCTCTGGGGCCAACGTCCTGACTTTC
TRBJ2-4	TRBD2	TRBV10-3	-	CAISESGAGGTKNIQYF	TGTGCCATCAGTGAGTCGGGCGCGGGAGGTACCAAAAACATTCAGTACTTC
TRBJ2-7	TRBD1	TRBV7-2	-	CASSLDVETGKYEQYF	TGTGCCAGCAGCTTAGATGTGGAGACAGGGAAATACGAGCAGTACTTC
TRBJ1-5	-	TRBV19	-	CASSIGGPFQPQHF	TGTGCCAGTAGTATCGGGGGGCCTTTTCAGCCCCAGCATTTT
TRBJ2-5	TRBD1	TRBV9	once	CASGTYGTGFQETQYF	TGTGCCAGCGGCACCTACGGGACAGGCTTCCAAGAGACCCAGTACTTC
TRBJ2-1	TRBD2	TRBV7-3	few	CASSTTGTSGIGEQFF	TGTGCCAGCAGCACAACCGGGACTAGCGGTATAGGTGAGCAGTTCTTC
TRBJ2-7	-	TRBV23-1	-	CASSHLLRDIGLYEQYF	TGCGCCAGCAGTCATCTTCTCCGGGACATAGGACTCTACGAGCAGTACTTC
TRBJ2-5	-	TRBV7-6	-	CASSLAAGFQTQYF	TGTGCCAGCAGCTTAGCGGCCGGGTTTCAGACCCAGTACTTC
TRBJ2-7	TRBD2	TRBV5-1	-	CASSPGLGTYEQYF	TGCGCCAGCAGCCCCGGACTAGGGACCTACGAGCAGTACTTC
TRBJ2-7	-	TRBV5-6	few	CASSPDRYVSYEQYF	TGTGCCAGCAGTCCGGACAGATACGTCTCCTACGAGCAGTACTTC
TRBJ2-2	-	TRBV7-3	-	CASSFLPPTGAGELFF	TGTGCCAGCAGCTTCTTACCACCTACGGGGGCCGGGGAGCTGTTTTTT
TRBJ2-1	TRBD1	TRBV7-9	-	CASSFTGAHEQFF	TGTGCCAGCAGTTTTACAGGGGCCCATGAGCAGTTCTTC
TRBJ1-2	TRBD1	TRBV7-9	-	CASSSPDRDGNYGYTF	TGTGCCAGCAGCTCTCCGGACAGGGATGGGAACTATGGCTACACCTTC
TRBJ2-5	-	TRBV7-9	-	CASSFSTSPYF	TGTGCCAGCAGCTTTAGCACAAGCCCCTACTTC
TRBJ2-7	-	TRBV15	-	CATSVRGASYEQYF	TGTGCCACCAGTGTCCGGGGGGCCTCCTACGAGCAGTACTTC
TRBJ2-5	-	TRBV30	-	CAWSVTGSETQYF	TGTGCCTGGAGTGTGACAGGTTCAGAGACCCAGTACTTC
TRBJ1-4	-	TRBV5-1	-	CASSLEGGSYEKLFF	TGCGCCAGCAGCTTGGAGGGGGGGTCCTATGAAAAACTGTTTTTT
TRBJ1-1	-	TRBV29-1	-	CSVKAGTQNTEAFF	TGCAGCGTTAAAGCCGGGACACAGAACACTGAAGCTTTCTTT